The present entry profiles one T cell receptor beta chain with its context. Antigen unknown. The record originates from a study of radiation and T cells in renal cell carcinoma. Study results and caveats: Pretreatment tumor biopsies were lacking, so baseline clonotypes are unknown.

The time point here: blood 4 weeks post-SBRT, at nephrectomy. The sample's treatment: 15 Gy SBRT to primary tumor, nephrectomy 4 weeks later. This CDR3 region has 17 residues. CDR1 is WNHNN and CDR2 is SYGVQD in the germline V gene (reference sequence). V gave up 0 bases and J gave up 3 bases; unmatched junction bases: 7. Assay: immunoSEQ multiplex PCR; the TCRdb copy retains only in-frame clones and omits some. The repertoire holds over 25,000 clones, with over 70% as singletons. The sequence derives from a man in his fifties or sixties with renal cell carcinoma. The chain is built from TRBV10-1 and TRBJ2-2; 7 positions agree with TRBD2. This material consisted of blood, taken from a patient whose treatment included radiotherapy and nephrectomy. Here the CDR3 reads CASSESSSGEHTGELFF. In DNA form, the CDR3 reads TGCGCCAGCAGTGAGTCGTCGAGCGGGGAACACACCGGGGAGCTGTTTTTT.